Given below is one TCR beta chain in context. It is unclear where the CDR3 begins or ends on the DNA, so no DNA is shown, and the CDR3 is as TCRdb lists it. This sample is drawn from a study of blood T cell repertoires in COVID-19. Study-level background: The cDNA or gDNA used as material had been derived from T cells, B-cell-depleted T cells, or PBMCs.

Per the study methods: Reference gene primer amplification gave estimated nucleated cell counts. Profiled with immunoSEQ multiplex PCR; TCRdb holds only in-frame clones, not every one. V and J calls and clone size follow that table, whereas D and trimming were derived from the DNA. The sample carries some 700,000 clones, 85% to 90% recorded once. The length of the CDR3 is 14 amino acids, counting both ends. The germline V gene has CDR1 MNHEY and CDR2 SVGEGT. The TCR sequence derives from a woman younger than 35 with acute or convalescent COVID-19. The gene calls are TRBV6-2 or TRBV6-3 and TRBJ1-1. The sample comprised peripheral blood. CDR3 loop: CASSSSGGRTEAFF.